One sample yielded the 21 T cell receptor beta chains listed below, sequenced in a study of spatial heterogeneity in lung cancer. TCRdb ran MiXCR on the 5' RACE reads and lists one entry per CDR3 protein. In the table there are 8,000 or so distinct CDR3 sequences, roughly 15% of which are singletons. Time point: sample taken at primary tumor resection. The material sequenced was normal lung tissue next to the tumor, taken at surgery. The receptors were gathered from a male donor with early-stage non-small cell lung cancer.

There are many counts of this clonotype. CDR3 nucleotide sequence: TGTGCCAGCAGCCCCTCACCAGCCATTCAAGAGACCCAGTACTTC. Encoded protein: CASSPSPAIQETQYF. J is TRBJ2-5 and V is TRBV11-2, with unresolved D. The CDR3 length is 15 residues. Deletions cut 5 bases from V and 2 bases from J, with 15 bases between. Germline V lookup: CDR1 SGHAT, CDR2 FQNNGV. Filled out from reference TRBV11-2 and TRBJ2-5, the complete variable domain reads EAGVAQSPRYKIIEKRQSVAFWCNPISGHATLYWYQQILGQGPKLLIQFQNNGVVDDSQLPKDRFSAERLKGVDSTLKIQPAKLEDSAVYLCASSPSPAIQETQYFGPGTRLLVL.

This clonotype was observed at least ten times. V usage is TRBV7-3 and J usage is TRBJ2-1; D remains unclear. There are 15 residues in the CDR3. The V gene lost 1 base and the J gene lost 0 bases, with 7 bases spanning the gap. CDR1 is SGHTA, CDR2 FQGTGA, per germline. This chain's CDR3 is CASSLKGSSYNEQFF. For the CDR3, the DNA is TGTGCCAGCAGCTTAAAGGGTAGCTCCTACAATGAGCAGTTCTTC.

This clonotype has a handful of counts. The chain is built from TRBV20-1 and TRBJ2-7; the D gene is possibly TRBD1 (6 bases). Germline V gene data show CDR1 as DFQATT and CDR2 as SNEGSKA (reference sequence). This CDR3 contains 12 residues. CDR3 region: CSSVDRPHEQYF. As DNA, the CDR3 is TGCAGCTCAGTCGACAGGCCCCACGAGCAGTACTTC.

In this sample, this clonotype is medium-sized (0.01 to 0.1%). The DNA of the CDR3 is TGCGCCAGCACCCCAAGCCCCGGGAATTATGGCTACACCTTC. Protein sequence: CASTPSPGNYGYTF. V gene TRBV5-1 combines with J gene TRBJ1-2; D gene ambiguous. CDR1 SGHRS and CDR2 YFSETQ come from the germline V gene. The CDR3 has 14 amino acids. V was trimmed by 6 bases and J by 5 bases, leaving 17 bases between them. The complete variable domain, with remaining parts taken from reference TRBV5-1 and TRBJ1-2, reads KAGVTQTPRYLIKTRGQQVTLSCSPISGHRSVSWYQQTPGQGLQFLFEYFSETQRNKGNFPGRFSGRQFSNSRSEMNVSTLELGDSALYLCASTPSPGNYGYTFGSGTRLTVV.

This clonotype is deemed large. The genes are TRBV10-3 and TRBJ2-5, with a weak D call TRBD1 (5 bases). The germline V gene has CDR1 ENHRY and CDR2 SYGVKD. The CDR3 spans 13 residues. V lost 3 bases and J lost 5, with 10 bases in between. CDR3 DNA: TGTGCCATCAGTGAAACAGGTCCCGAGACCCAGTACTTC. Residues: CAISETGPETQYF.

By sample share, this clonotype is medium-sized. CDR3 sequence: CSALYRVTDTQYF. The CDR3, as DNA: TGCAGTGCTTTGTACCGAGTCACAGATACGCAGTATTTT. This chain joins TRBV20-1 and TRBJ2-3; D call uncertain. V was cut by 5 bases and J by 2 bases, with 11 bases left in between. CDR1 is DFQATT and CDR2 is SNEGSKA in the germline V gene (reference sequence). The CDR3 sequence is 13 residues long.

This clonotype was detected many times. The rearrangement links TRBV5-5 to TRBJ2-5; TRBD2 aligns across 8 bases. This CDR3 contains 15 residues. CDR1 is SGHKS, CDR2 YYEKEE, per germline (reference sequence). J lost 3 bases, V lost 0 bases, and 4 bases had no gene match. CDR3 bases: TGTGCCAGCAGCTTGGGCGGGGGGCGTAAAGAGACCCAGTACTTC. It specifies CASSLGGGRKETQYF.

This clonotype was seen more than once but under ten times. The chain employs TRBV4-3 and TRBJ2-1; D may be TRBD2 (6 bases). Germline V CDR1 and CDR2: LGHNA, YSLEER. The CDR3 has 16 amino acids. Trimming stripped 0 bases from V and 8 bases from J, with 17 bases between. The CDR3 sequence is CASSQDRQLASDEQFF. DNA for the CDR3: TGCGCCAGCAGCCAAGATCGTCAACTAGCTTCCGATGAGCAGTTCTTC.

This clonotype was detected many times. The chain recombines TRBV5-1 with TRBJ2-1; 8 bases align to TRBD1. The CDR3 is 15 residues long. CDR1 and CDR2 from the germline V gene are SGHRS and YFSETQ. The J segment lost 9 bases and the V segment lost 0 bases, leaving 8 bases of the junction unmatched. In nucleotides, the CDR3 is TGCGCCAGCAGCTTGGCACCGGGACAGGAAGGTGAGCAGTTCTTC. It specifies CASSLAPGQEGEQFF.

This clonotype was detected many times. J is TRBJ2-5 and V is TRBV6-2 or TRBV6-3, with D unclear. CDR3 size: 13 residues. The germline gives CDR1 MNHEY, CDR2 SVGEGT. The V end was cut by 6 bases, the J end by 0 bases, with 8 bases between. The CDR3 reads CASRLDHQETQYF. DNA for the CDR3: TGTGCCAGCAGACTCGACCACCAAGAGACCCAGTACTTC.

This clonotype counts as medium-sized. The chain couples TRBV4-3 to TRBJ1-5; D uncertain. Trimming stripped 0 bases from V and 7 bases from J, with 16 bases between. CDR1 and CDR2 from the germline V gene are LGHNA and YSLEER. The CDR3 has 16 residues. The CDR3 nucleotides are TGCGCCAGCAGCCAAGATATAGGGTATAATCCCCAGCCCCAGCATTTT. It yields the protein CASSQDIGYNPQPQHF.

This clonotype was found many times. This CDR3 reads CASSPQGPTDTQYF. As DNA, the CDR3 is TGTGCCAGCAGTCCTCAGGGGCCCACAGATACGCAGTATTTT. The V gene is TRBV6-5, the J gene TRBJ2-3; TRBD1 is a possible D gene (6 bases). The CDR3 is 14 amino acids. V lost 5 bases, J lost 2 bases, and 11 bases lay in between. Germline CDR1 is MNHEY and CDR2 is SVGAGI.

The J gene is TRBJ2-3, the V gene TRBV28; 8 bases agree with TRBD2. The germline V gene encodes CDR1 MDHEN and CDR2 SYDVKM. With V trimmed by 2 bases and J by 2 bases, 9 bases remained unmatched. The CDR3 runs 17 residues. The CDR3 DNA sequence: TGTGCCAGCAGTTTAACGATTCGGGGGGGCGCCACAGATACGCAGTATTTT. It encodes CASSLTIRGGATDTQYF.

This clonotype was observed a handful of times. The rearrangement links TRBV18 to TRBJ2-7, with D possibly called TRBD1 or TRBD2 (5 bases each). Deletions cut 6 bases from V and 0 bases from J, with 9 bases between. This CDR3 region has 13 residues. Germline-derived CDR1 and CDR2 are KGHSH and LQKENI. CDR3 loop: CASSGDRSYEQYF. As DNA, the CDR3 is TGTGCCAGCTCCGGGGACCGCTCCTACGAGCAGTACTTC.

In its sample, this clonotype ranks as medium-sized. The chain recombines TRBV2 with TRBJ2-1; D gene ambiguous. This CDR3 has 14 residues. Germline CDR1 and CDR2: SNHLY and FYNNEI. With 6 bases removed from V and 0 bases from J, the gap between germline ends came to 9 bases. In DNA, the CDR3 is TGTGCCAGCAGCCAGGATAGCTCCTACAATGAGCAGTTCTTC. Its protein is CASSQDSSYNEQFF.

This clonotype was counted between two and nine times. CDR3 loop: CASSYRTGGRAEAFF. The CDR3 DNA reads TGTGCCAGCAGCTATCGGACAGGGGGGAGGGCTGAAGCTTTCTTT. The rearrangement links TRBV7-2 to TRBJ1-1; TRBD1 matches at 10 bases. Germline assignment: CDR1 SGHTA and CDR2 FQGNSA. This CDR3 has 15 amino acids. V was clipped by 4 bases and J by 6 bases; unmatched bases: 8.

By sample share, this clonotype is medium-sized. The V and J genes are TRBV6-5 and TRBJ1-1, with 12 bases aligning to TRBD1. The CDR3 is made up of 17 amino acids. Germline V gene data show CDR1 as MNHEY and CDR2 as SVGAGI. V lost 2 bases, J lost 2 bases, and 6 bases stayed unmatched. CDR3: CASSYKGQGASNTEAFF. CDR3 nucleotides: TGTGCCAGCAGTTACAAGGGACAGGGGGCGAGCAACACTGAAGCTTTCTTT.

The table lists this clonotype with a few counts. The V gene is TRBV28, the J gene TRBJ1-2; the D gene is possibly TRBD1 (6 bases). Germline lookup yields CDR1 MDHEN and CDR2 SYDVKM. V was cut by 3 bases and J by 4 bases, with 12 bases left in between. This CDR3 is 14 amino acids long. CDR3 sequence reads: CASSLITGIYGYTF. The CDR3 nucleotides read TGTGCCAGCAGTTTGATTACAGGGATCTATGGCTACACCTTC.

This sequence joins TRBV7-2 and TRBJ2-1; D is unresolved. This CDR3 region has 13 residues. Trimming shortened V by 1 base and J by 4 bases, and 5 bases separated the two germline ends. CDR1 SGHTA and CDR2 FQGNSA come from the germline V gene. In nucleotides, the CDR3 is TGTGCCAGCAGCTTAGACTCATACAATGAGCAGTTCTTC. Its protein is CASSLDSYNEQFF.

This clonotype ranks as large. This chain joins TRBV2 and TRBJ1-1, with D unclear. The CDR3 sequence is 13 residues long. Germline V gene sequence: CDR1 SNHLY, CDR2 FYNNEI. Trimming stripped 7 bases from V and 1 base from J, with 10 bases between. The CDR3 DNA reads TGTGCCAGCATACTTGAGGGGAACACTGAAGCTTTCTTT. Its protein product is CASILEGNTEAFF.

The chain uses TRBV5-5 and TRBJ1-1; D remains ambiguous. This CDR3 is 12 amino acids long. Looked up from germline, CDR1 is SGHKS and CDR2 is YYEKEE (reference sequence). V was trimmed by 3 bases and J by 7 bases, leaving 10 bases between them. As DNA, the CDR3 is TGTGCCAGCAGCTCGGTACAGAGTGAAGCTTTCTTT. This translates into CASSSVQSEAFF.